This T cell receptor (beta chain) originates from a study of cytomegalovirus exposure and HLA in healthy donors. Findings of the study overall: Listed as cytomegalovirus-associated were 150 or so TCR beta chains.

This clone was counted a single time. The antigen remains undetermined. PCR was performed using 60 Vbeta and 13 Jbeta primers. Only in-frame clones appear in the TCRdb table, and some are missing; sequencing was by immunoSEQ multiplex PCR. The sample carries 130,000 or so clones, 65% to 85% recorded once. V lost 5 bases to trimming and J lost 7 bases; unmatched junction nucleotides: 7. Per the germline V gene, CDR1 is SGHTA and CDR2 is FQGTGA. This CDR3 comprises 15 residues. The sequenced material came from PBMCs. This receptor was identified in a middle-aged woman in good health and CMV-seropositive. J is TRBJ2-1 and V is TRBV7-3; 11 positions match TRBD2. CDR3: CASSPQGLAANEQFF. The CDR3 DNA reads TGTGCCAGCAGCCCACAGGGACTAGCGGCGAATGAGCAGTTCTTC.